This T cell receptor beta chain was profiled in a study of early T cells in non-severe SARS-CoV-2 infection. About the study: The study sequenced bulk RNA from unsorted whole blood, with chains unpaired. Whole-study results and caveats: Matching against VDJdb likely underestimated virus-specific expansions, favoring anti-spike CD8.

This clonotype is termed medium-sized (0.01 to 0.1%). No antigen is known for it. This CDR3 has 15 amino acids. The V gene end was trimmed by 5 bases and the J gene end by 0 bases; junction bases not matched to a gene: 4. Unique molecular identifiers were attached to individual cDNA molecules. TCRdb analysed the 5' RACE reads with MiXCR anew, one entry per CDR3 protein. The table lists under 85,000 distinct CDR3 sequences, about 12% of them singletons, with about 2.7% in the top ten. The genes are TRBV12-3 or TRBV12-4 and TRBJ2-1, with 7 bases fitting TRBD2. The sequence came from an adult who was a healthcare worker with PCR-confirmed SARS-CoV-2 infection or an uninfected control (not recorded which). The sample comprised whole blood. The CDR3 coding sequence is TGTGCCAGCAGTCGAGCGGGGTTCTCCTACAATGAGCAGTTCTTC. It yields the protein CASSRAGFSYNEQFF.